These 25 T cell receptor beta chains share one sample of origin, sequenced in a study of blood T cell repertoires in COVID-19 (dated by TCRdb to 2020 to 2021). Library preparation employed the immunoSEQ multiplex PCR assay. TCRdb retrieved this table from immuneACCESS and kept in-frame rearrangements only. Not all clones are present; in checked studies, unresolved V genes account for under half, and no reason is known for the remainder. The sample includes about 57,000 clones, with around 80% observed a single time. The biggest ten clones account for around a fifth of the sample. Sequenced material: peripheral blood. The receptors shown here come from a woman aged 60-75 years with acute or convalescent COVID-19.

The J gene is TRBJ2-3, the V gene TRBV24-1, with 12 bases aligning to TRBD2. This CDR3 contains 18 residues. The V gene end was trimmed by 4 bases and the J gene end by 5 bases; junction bases not matched to a gene: 12. In germline, CDR1 is KGHDR, CDR2 SFDVKD. The CDR3 bases are TGTGCCACCAGTGACCCCAGACCTAGCGGGGGGGCCGGAGATACGCAGTATTTT. It yields the protein CATSDPRPSGGAGDTQYF.

Only a few counts were recorded for this clone. This rearrangement joins TRBV13 to TRBJ1-2; 7 nucleotides agree with TRBD1. The CDR3 is 18 amino acids. J was trimmed by 3 bases and V by 6 bases; bases with no gene match: 19. Germline CDR1 and CDR2: PRHDT and FYEKMQ (reference sequence). Here the CDR3 reads CASSLYHIRQGCDYGYTF. CDR3 coding DNA: TGTGCCAGCAGTCTATACCACATCAGACAGGGATGTGACTATGGCTACACCTTC.

The table lists this clone with a few counts. The rearrangement links TRBV5-1 to TRBJ1-2, with D tentatively TRBD1 (5 bases). This CDR3 spans 15 amino acids. CDR1 is SGHRS, CDR2 YFSETQ, per germline. Trimming pared 4 bases from V and 4 bases from J, leaving 17 bases between. The DNA for the CDR3 is TGCGCCAGCAGCCTTGGGACTCTAGGGGTCTATGGCTACACCTTC. Its translation: CASSLGTLGVYGYTF.

This sequence joins TRBV5-1 and TRBJ1-4; no firm D call. Trimming pared 1 base from V and 7 bases from J, leaving 5 bases between. From germline, CDR1 is SGHRS and CDR2 YFSETQ. The CDR3 is 12 residues long. CDR3 loop: CASSLSGEKLFF. The DNA of the CDR3 is TGCGCCAGCAGCTTGAGCGGTGAAAAACTGTTTTTT.

V is TRBV19 and J is TRBJ2-4, with D tentatively TRBD1 (5 bases). The CDR3 totals 15 residues. CDR1 LNHDA and CDR2 SQIVND come from the germline V gene (reference sequence). V was cut by 6 bases and J by 0 bases, with 12 bases left in between. The CDR3, as DNA: TGTGCCAGTAGCCCGAGACAGTTAGCCAAAAACATTCAGTACTTC. Amino acid sequence: CASSPRQLAKNIQYF.

The V gene is TRBV5-4, the J gene TRBJ2-1; 13 bases align to TRBD2. Germline CDR1 is SGHNT and CDR2 is YYREEE (reference sequence). This CDR3 region has 16 residues. V shed 4 bases and J 9 bases; nucleotides not matched to a gene: 10. CDR3 in DNA: TGTGCCAGCAGCGACGGACTAGCGGGGGTGTCGCGTGAGCAGTTCTTC. Encoded protein: CASSDGLAGVSREQFF. The full variable domain, rest sourced from reference TRBV5-4 and TRBJ2-1, is ETGVTQSPTHLIKTRGQQVTLRCSSQSGHNTVSWYQQALGQGPQFIFQYYREEENGRGNFPPRFSGLQFPNYSSELNVNALELDDSALYLCASSDGLAGVSREQFFGPGTRLTVL.

This clone has just a few counts. The rearrangement uses TRBV7-6 and TRBJ2-5; 8 bases match TRBD1. This CDR3 has 15 residues. Germline CDR1 and CDR2: SGHVS and FNYEAQ. V gave up 1 base and J gave up 1 base; unmatched junction bases: 2. The CDR3 spells CASSLGGQGQETQYF. In DNA form, the CDR3 reads TGTGCCAGCAGCTTAGGAGGACAGGGCCAAGAGACCCAGTACTTC. Full variable domain (outside the CDR3, taken from reference TRBV7-6 and TRBJ2-5): GAGVSQSPRYKVTKRGQDVALRCDPISGHVSLYWYRQALGQGPEFLTYFNYEAQQDKSGLPNDRFSAERPEGSISTLTIQRTEQRDSAMYRCASSLGGQGQETQYFGPGTRLLVL.

In this sample, this clone turned up a few times. The chain uses TRBV12-1 and TRBJ2-3; the table names TRBD1, a call not compared with the DNA. TRBV12-1 is classified as a pseudogene. The CDR3 runs 14 residues. The CDR3 sequence is CASSETGVLDTQYF. CDR3 sequence (DNA): TGTGCCAGCAGCGAGACAGGGGTCTTAGATACGCAGTATTTT.

This clone was counted between two and nine times. This chain uses TRBV6-5 with TRBJ1-2; D is perhaps TRBD1 (6 bases). The V gene lost 7 bases and the J gene lost 8 bases, with 17 bases spanning the gap. Germline-derived CDR1 and CDR2 are MNHEY and SVGAGI. This CDR3 is 13 amino acids long. The CDR3 nucleotides read TGTGCCAGCACCCAGGACAGAGTGGGCGGCTACACCTTC. Its translation is CASTQDRVGGYTF.

The V gene is TRBV7-3, the J gene TRBJ2-1; TRBD1 is a possible D gene (7 bases). CDR3 length: 15 residues. With 5 bases removed from V and 5 bases from J, the gap between germline ends came to 16 bases. Germline V gene data show CDR1 as SGHTA and CDR2 as FQGTGA. CDR3 nucleotide sequence: TGTGCCAGCAGCCCGGACAGGAGGGGCGACAATGAGCAGTTCTTC. Amino acids: CASSPDRRGDNEQFF. Together with reference TRBV7-3 and TRBJ2-1, the CDR3 gives the full variable domain: GAGVSQTPSNKVTEKGKYVELRCDPISGHTALYWYRQSLGQGPEFLIYFQGTGAADDSGLPNDRFFAVRPEGSVSTLKIQRTERGDSAVYLCASSPDRRGDNEQFFGPGTRLTVL.

The genes are TRBV18 and TRBJ2-7; 8 bases are shared with TRBD2. J gave up 2 bases and V 3 bases, and 6 bases lay outside the gene matches. CDR1 and CDR2 (germline): KGHSH, LQKENI. The CDR3 sequence is 15 residues long. This CDR3 reads CASSPSGGGAYEQYF. The DNA of the CDR3 is TGTGCCAGCTCACCTTCGGGAGGGGGGGCCTACGAGCAGTACTTC.

The V and J genes are TRBV18 and TRBJ2-1; D is possibly TRBD2 (6 bases). There are 14 residues in the CDR3. The V gene lost 2 bases and the J gene lost 6 bases, with 11 bases spanning the gap. Germline CDR1 KGHSH, CDR2 LQKENI. CDR3 sequence: CASSPVRGSNEQFF. As DNA, the CDR3 is TGTGCCAGCTCACCAGTTCGGGGGAGCAATGAGCAGTTCTTC.

The chain is built from TRBV6-6 and TRBJ2-3, with 9 bases identical to TRBD2. Germline trimming cut 2 bases from V and 2 bases from J; bases unmatched to any gene: 5. The germline gives CDR1 MNHNY, CDR2 SVGAGI (reference sequence). The CDR3 has 16 amino acids. The DNA for the CDR3 is TGTGCCAGCAGTTACCCCATAGCGGGGGACACAGATACGCAGTATTTT. It specifies CASSYPIAGDTDTQYF.

The chain has TRBV7-7 and TRBJ1-4; TRBD1 aligns across 9 bases. In germline, CDR1 is SSHAT, CDR2 FNYEAQ (reference sequence). The ends lost 5 bases at V and 7 bases at J; junction bases unmatched: 11. This CDR3 spans 16 amino acids. The DNA for the CDR3 is TGTGCCAGCAGCCCCGGGACAGGGCCGCAGGCTGAAAAACTGTTTTTT. Amino acids: CASSPGTGPQAEKLFF.

J is TRBJ2-1 and V is TRBV2; D remains ambiguous. The CDR3 spans 15 residues. The germline CDR1 and CDR2 sequences are SNHLY and FYNNEI. Trimming cost V 10 bases and J 0 bases, with 16 bases left between them. The CDR3 DNA reads TGTGCCACCCCCCCGCGGTCCCCCTCCTACAATGAGCAGTTCTTC. This gives the protein CATPPRSPSYNEQFF.

The V call is TRBV28, the J call TRBJ2-2; tentative D call: TRBD2 (7 bases). There are 15 residues in the CDR3. V dropped 9 bases and J dropped 1 base, with 15 bases sitting between them. Per germline, CDR1 MDHEN and CDR2 SYDVKM. The CDR3 here is CARGEGQRNTGELFF. The CDR3, as DNA: TGTGCCAGGGGGGAGGGACAACGGAACACCGGGGAGCTGTTTTTT.

The rearrangement joins TRBV30 to TRBJ1-2; D is uncertain. In germline, CDR1 is GTSNPN, CDR2 SVGIG (reference sequence). The CDR3 runs 14 residues. V lost 1 base to trimming and J lost 7 bases, with 16 bases between them. The CDR3 DNA reads as TGTGCCTGGAGTGGGTCGCTCTTCGGTGGTGGCTACACCTTC. Its translation: CAWSGSLFGGGYTF.

The genes are TRBV30 and TRBJ1-5; tentatively, D is TRBD1 (6 bases). The V gene's germline CDR1 is GTSNPN and CDR2 SVGIG (reference sequence). CDR3 size: 14 residues. Trimming shortened V by 2 bases and J by 1 base, and 9 bases separated the two germline ends. The CDR3 DNA follows: TGTGCCTGGAGTTGGCAGGGGAGCAATCAGCCCCAGCATTTT. As protein: CAWSWQGSNQPQHF.

This chain uses TRBV5-1 with TRBJ1-1; D may be TRBD1 (6 bases). The germline CDR1 and CDR2 sequences are SGHRS and YFSETQ. V lost 4 bases and J lost 5, with 15 bases in between. The CDR3 is made up of 14 amino acids. This CDR3 reads CASSTGQPQTEAFF. In DNA form, the CDR3 reads TGCGCCAGCAGCACCGGACAGCCCCAGACTGAAGCTTTCTTT. The whole variable domain, remainder taken from reference TRBV5-1 and TRBJ1-1, is KAGVTQTPRYLIKTRGQQVTLSCSPISGHRSVSWYQQTPGQGLQFLFEYFSETQRNKGNFPGRFSGRQFSNSRSEMNVSTLELGDSALYLCASSTGQPQTEAFFGQGTRLTVV.

The rearrangement joins TRBV5-6 to TRBJ2-3, with D possibly being TRBD2 (5 bases). V lost 4 bases to trimming and J lost 5 bases, with 11 bases between them. The CDR3 extends over 13 amino acids. CDR1 and CDR2 from the germline V gene are SGHDT and YYEEEE. The CDR3 DNA reads TGTGCCAGCAGCCTCTTCGGGGAAGATACGCAGTATTTT. Protein: CASSLFGEDTQYF.

This clone came up a few times. The chain carries TRBV19 and TRBJ1-4; D is ambiguous. Trimming removed 9 bases at V and 0 bases at J, with 17 bases between. CDR1 and CDR2 from the germline V gene are LNHDA and SQIVND (reference sequence). The CDR3 has 16 amino acids. The CDR3 DNA is TGTGCCAGCAGAACAGCCGGGCGGGCAACTAATGAAAAACTGTTTTTT. Protein product: CASRTAGRATNEKLFF.

This clone was picked up a small number of times. This sequence joins TRBV3-1 (or the pseudogene TRBV3-2) and TRBJ1-5, with unresolved D. Germline V gene data show CDR1 as LGHDT and CDR2 as YNNKEL (reference sequence). This CDR3 comprises 11 residues. V was clipped by 8 bases and J by 5 bases, with 7 bases between them. CDR3 loop: CASGPDQPQHF. DNA of the CDR3: TGTGCCAGCGGCCCGGATCAGCCCCAGCATTTT.

The CDR3 loop is CASSGGTGISPQHF. Written as DNA, the CDR3 is TGTGCCAGTAGTGGAGGGACGGGGATCAGCCCCCAGCATTTT. The V call is TRBV19, the J call TRBJ1-5; the D gene is possibly TRBD1 (5 bases). This CDR3 is 14 amino acids long. The germline CDR1 and CDR2 sequences are LNHDA and SQIVND (reference sequence). V was trimmed by 5 bases and J by 10 bases, leaving 18 bases between them.

The rearrangement joins TRBV2 to TRBJ2-1; TRBD2 agrees at 11 bases. After removal of 6 bases from V and 7 bases from J, the junction contained 5 bases not matched to a gene. The CDR3 is 14 residues long. Germline V gene lookup returns CDR1 SNHLY and CDR2 FYNNEI. CDR3 DNA sequence: TGTGCCAGCAGCCTAGCGGGGGGATTGAATGAGCAGTTCTTC. It encodes CASSLAGGLNEQFF.

The chain recombines TRBV6-5 with TRBJ2-1, with 13 bases lining up with TRBD2. The J segment lost 7 bases and the V segment lost 6 bases, leaving 6 bases of the junction unmatched. Germline loops: CDR1 MNHEY, CDR2 SVGAGI. The CDR3 is 15 amino acids. CDR3 loop: CASRETSGGTNEQFF. For the CDR3, the DNA is TGTGCCAGCAGAGAGACTAGCGGGGGGACAAATGAGCAGTTCTTC.